The clone carrying this TCR beta chain was recorded many times. Its antigen is undetermined. The CDR3 is 14 amino acids. From germline, CDR1 is SGHNT and CDR2 YYREEE (reference sequence). V was trimmed by 4 bases and J by 0 bases, leaving 7 bases between them. TCRdb ran MiXCR on the 5' RACE reads and lists one entry per CDR3 protein. The repertoire has hundreds of thousands of distinct CDR3 sequences, about 11% of them found once; the top ten carry 0.51%. The entry originates in a study of CD8 T cells in ankylosing spondylitis. Findings of the study overall: Several highly homologous variants made up a TCR beta motif, and this motif appeared characteristic of ankylosing spondylitis blood. Past studies reported some motif variants in reactive arthritis synovial fluid and blood.

Material: blood, either unsorted or a sorted T cell fraction (not recorded which). J is TRBJ1-4 and V is TRBV5-4, with unresolved D. The sequence was obtained from a male donor with ankylosing spondylitis. The CDR3 sequence is CASSPYATNEKLFF. CDR3 DNA sequence: TGTGCCAGCAGCCCTTACGCAACTAATGAAAAACTGTTTTTT.